What follows are 27 T cell receptor beta chains derived from one specimen sequenced in a study of CD8 T cells in ankylosing spondylitis (dated by TCRdb to the late 2010s). What these receptors recognize is not known. Receptors were amplified or captured by 5' RACE. The instrument was an Illumina HiSeq 2500. TCRdb reprocessed the public reads (quality trimming at Q25 with fastp, clone calling with MiXCR) and kept in-frame beta chains. Each entry merges the rows of one CDR3 protein and shows their most common DNA and genes. The sample includes fewer than 500,000 distinct CDR3 sequences, with 20% to 30% observed a single time. Jointly, the top ten make up under 0.9% of the sample. What the study reported, not specific to this receptor: A TCR beta motif made up of eight highly homologous amino acid variants appeared to be characteristic of blood from ankylosing spondylitis patients.

Sequences were obtained from blood, either unsorted or a sorted T cell fraction (not recorded which). These receptor sequences come from a male donor with ankylosing spondylitis.

This clonotype was detected many times. V is TRBV7-2 and J is TRBJ1-1, with 8 positions matching TRBD1. Per the germline V gene, CDR1 is SGHTA and CDR2 is FQGNSA. CDR3 size: 17 residues. J lost 1 base, V lost 6 bases, and 13 bases had no gene match. CDR3 DNA: TGTGCCAGCAGTCCTTATTCAGGGGGCGCGGGGAACACTGAAGCTTTCTTT. Its protein is CASSPYSGGAGNTEAFF.

The chain links TRBV7-9 to TRBJ2-1, with 8 bases lining up with TRBD1. The length of the CDR3 is 17 residues. From germline, CDR1 is SEHNR and CDR2 FQNEAQ (reference sequence). J gave up 7 bases and V 2 bases, and 13 bases lay outside the gene matches. This CDR3 is CASSLKLTGQGWNEQFF. In DNA, the CDR3 is TGTGCCAGCAGCTTAAAGTTAACAGGACAGGGCTGGAATGAGCAGTTCTTC.

This clonotype appeared a few times. For the CDR3, the DNA is TGTGCCAGCAGCCCAGGGTATAGCAATCAGCCCCAGCATTTT. As protein: CASSPGYSNQPQHF. The chain uses TRBV3-1 and TRBJ1-5, with D possibly being TRBD1 (5 bases). CDR1 and CDR2 (germline): LGHDT, YNNKEL (reference sequence). Trimming stripped 4 bases from V and 0 bases from J, with 7 bases between. The CDR3 extends over 14 amino acids.

The chain has TRBV7-7 and TRBJ2-2; D gene unclear. The CDR3 loop spans 14 amino acids. V lost 3 bases, J lost 7 bases, and 12 bases lay in between. The germline V gene encodes CDR1 SSHAT and CDR2 FNYEAQ (reference sequence). The CDR3 coding sequence is TGTGCCAGCAGCTTCGACTTAAACGACGGGGAGCTGTTTTTT. This sequence encodes CASSFDLNDGELFF. The full variable domain, its missing parts supplied by reference TRBV7-7 and TRBJ2-2, is GAGVSQSPRYKVTKRGQDVTLRCDPISSHATLYWYQQALGQGPEFLTYFNYEAQPDKSGLPSDRFSAERPEGSISTLTIQRTEQRDSAMYRCASSFDLNDGELFFGEGSRLTVL.

This chain connects TRBV20-1 to TRBJ2-2, with D possibly matching TRBD1 (6 bases). Trimming took off 1 base at V and 1 base at J, with 10 bases between the two ends. Germline-derived CDR1 and CDR2 are DFQATT and SNEGSKA (reference sequence). This CDR3 has 15 residues. The CDR3 spells CSARGPGQNTGELFF. The CDR3 coding sequence is TGCAGTGCTAGAGGCCCGGGACAGAACACCGGGGAGCTGTTTTTT.

The genes are TRBV12-3 or TRBV12-4 and TRBJ1-1; possibly TRBD1 for D (6 bases). The length of the CDR3 is 15 residues. Trimming removed 5 bases from V and 8 bases from J, with 21 bases in between. The CDR3 is CASSHRKGGGWEAFF. CDR3 DNA sequence: TGTGCCAGCAGTCACCGTAAAGGGGGGGGATGGGAAGCTTTCTTT.

V usage is TRBV9 and J usage is TRBJ1-1; 9 bases line up with TRBD1. With 2 bases clipped from V and 4 bases from J, the junction kept 9 bases outside the gene matches. Germline CDR1 reads SGDLS; CDR2 reads YYNGEE. The CDR3 length is 16 residues. The CDR3 DNA is TGTGCCAGCAGCGTGGATGACAGGGGGGAGGGCACTGAAGCTTTCTTT. Its translation: CASSVDDRGEGTEAFF.

In this sample, this clonotype turned up many times. This chain uses TRBV29-1 with TRBJ2-5; D not resolved. This CDR3 is built from 13 residues. Per the germline V gene, CDR1 is SQVTM and CDR2 is ANQGSEA. Trimming removed 4 bases from V and 2 bases from J, with 11 bases in between. Here the CDR3 reads CSVGFAGQETQYF. The CDR3 DNA reads TGCAGCGTTGGGTTTGCAGGACAAGAGACCCAGTACTTC.

The chain recombines TRBV3-1 with TRBJ2-1; D ambiguous. The V gene's germline CDR1 is LGHDT and CDR2 YNNKEL (reference sequence). CDR3 length equals 12 residues. Trimming left V 0 bases short and J 9 bases short, with 6 bases between. The CDR3 DNA is TGTGCCAGCAGCCAAGAGGGTCTTGAGCAGTTCTTC. Protein sequence: CASSQEGLEQFF.

This clonotype turned up a few times. J is TRBJ2-7 and V is TRBV2, with D hard to call. The CDR3 extends over 12 amino acids. Trimming took 6 bases from V and 3 from J, leaving 9 bases between them. Per the germline V gene, CDR1 is SNHLY and CDR2 is FYNNEI. The CDR3 DNA follows: TGTGCCAGCAGCCAGAAGTACTACGAGCAGTACTTC. It specifies CASSQKYYEQYF.

There are a few counts of this clonotype. V is TRBV6-1 and J is TRBJ2-1; TRBD2 matches 9 bases. This CDR3 is 13 amino acids long. V dropped 7 bases and J dropped 9; count of bases not matched to a gene: 7. From germline, CDR1 is MNHNS and CDR2 SASEGT. DNA for the CDR3: TGTGCCAGCATCCCTAGCGGGAAGAGTGAGCAGTTCTTC. Translated, it gives CASIPSGKSEQFF.

The chain couples TRBV12-3 or TRBV12-4 to TRBJ1-2; D is possibly TRBD1 (5 bases). The CDR3 totals 13 residues. Deletions cut 7 bases from V and 5 bases from J, with 14 bases between. The chain's CDR3 is CASTSRGGYGYTF. CDR3 in DNA: TGTGCCAGCACTTCGCGCGGGGGTTATGGCTACACCTTC.

This clonotype was seen a handful of times. This chain joins TRBV10-2 and TRBJ2-5; 7 nucleotides line up with TRBD2. Germline CDR1 and CDR2: WSHSY and SAAADI. Trimming removed 4 bases from V and 4 bases from J; junction bases left unmatched: 6. CDR3 length equals 14 residues. CDR3 residues: CASSALTGGETQYF. The DNA for the CDR3 is TGCGCCAGCAGTGCGTTAACGGGAGGAGAGACCCAGTACTTC.

The chain combines TRBV7-9 with TRBJ2-5; D possibly matches TRBD1 or TRBD2 (5 bases each). The CDR3 extends over 16 amino acids. Germline V gene sequence: CDR1 SEHNR, CDR2 FQNEAQ (reference sequence). Trimming took off 5 bases at V and 0 bases at J, with 16 bases between the two ends. CDR3 in amino acids: CASSIRTGTDQETQYF. The CDR3 DNA reads as TGTGCCAGCAGCATCCGTACCGGGACGGACCAAGAGACCCAGTACTTC.

The V and J genes are TRBV5-1 and TRBJ2-1; 7 nucleotides agree with TRBD2. The CDR3 sequence is 14 residues long. Germline V lookup: CDR1 SGHRS, CDR2 YFSETQ. The J segment lost 3 bases and the V segment lost 5 bases, leaving 5 bases of the junction unmatched. CDR3 amino acids: CASSFGGGYNEQFF. The CDR3 DNA reads as TGCGCCAGCAGTTTCGGCGGGGGCTACAATGAGCAGTTCTTC.

The genes are TRBV19 and TRBJ1-2; 9 bases line up with TRBD1. Germline values: CDR1 LNHDA, CDR2 SQIVND (reference sequence). CDR3 size: 13 residues. The junction had 5 bases not matched to a gene; V was cut back by 6 bases and J by 6 bases. The CDR3 coding sequence is TGTGCCAGTAGCGGACAGGGGAAAGATGGCTACACCTTC. This gives the protein CASSGQGKDGYTF.

This clonotype was seen only a few times. The chain links TRBV5-1 to TRBJ1-4, with D possibly TRBD1 on 5 matching bases. V was trimmed by 3 bases and J by 6 bases, leaving 15 bases between them. The CDR3 consists of 15 residues. CDR1 and CDR2 (germline): SGHRS, YFSETQ. CDR3 sequence (DNA): TGCGCCAGCAGCTGGGGGAACAGGCATGATGAAAAACTGTTTTTT. Amino acid sequence: CASSWGNRHDEKLFF.

The chain employs TRBV6-2 or TRBV6-3 and TRBJ2-3; 7 bases map to TRBD2. The ends lost 6 bases at V and 6 bases at J; junction bases unmatched: 15. The CDR3 contains 16 residues. CDR1 MNHEY and CDR2 SVGEGT come from the germline V gene. The CDR3 DNA is TGTGCCAGCAGCCTCCGGGTACCGGGAGGTCTGGATACGCAGTATTTT. Its translation: CASSLRVPGGLDTQYF.

The rearrangement joins TRBV2 to TRBJ2-2; D uncertain. CDR1 and CDR2 from the germline V gene are SNHLY and FYNNEI. The CDR3 length is 15 residues. Trimming took 4 bases from V and 4 from J, leaving 13 bases between them. The DNA of the CDR3 is TGTGCCAGCAGTGTCGGGTTGCAGTCCACCGGGGAGCTGTTTTTT. This translates into CASSVGLQSTGELFF. The entire variable domain, with the rest obtained from reference TRBV2 and TRBJ2-2, is as follows: EPEVTQTPSHQVTQMGQEVILRCVPISNHLYFYWYRQILGQKVEFLVSFYNNEISEKSEIFDDQFSVERPDGSNFTLKIRSTKLEDSAMYFCASSVGLQSTGELFFGEGSRLTVL.

V gene TRBV5-5 combines with J gene TRBJ1-1; D call uncertain. This CDR3 is built from 14 residues. V gave up 1 base and J gave up 0 bases, with 7 bases separating them. From germline, CDR1 is SGHKS and CDR2 YYEKEE (reference sequence). The DNA of the CDR3 is TGTGCCAGCAGCTTGAAGGCCATGAACACTGAAGCTTTCTTT. Translating it yields CASSLKAMNTEAFF.

The V and J genes are TRBV20-1 and TRBJ2-3; TRBD2 matches at 8 bases. CDR3 length: 14 residues. The V gene end was trimmed by 1 base and the J gene end by 6 bases; junction bases not matched to a gene: 6. CDR1 and CDR2 from the germline V gene are DFQATT and SNEGSKA (reference sequence). CDR3 DNA: TGCAGTGCTAGAGCCGGGACTAGGGGTGATACGCAGTATTTT. Amino acids: CSARAGTRGDTQYF.

This clonotype has just a few counts. The chain uses TRBV3-1 and TRBJ1-4; TRBD1 agrees at 8 bases. Germline V gene lookup returns CDR1 LGHDT and CDR2 YNNKEL (reference sequence). The CDR3 sequence is 14 residues long. Trimming at V came to 4 bases and at J to 5 bases, leaving 3 bases not matched to a gene. Written as DNA, the CDR3 is TGTGCCAGCAGCCGACGGACAGGGAATGAAAAACTGTTTTTT. Encoded protein: CASSRRTGNEKLFF.

This clonotype was counted between two and nine times. The rearrangement joins TRBV5-1 to TRBJ2-7; TRBD1 aligns across 11 bases. V gave up 0 bases and J gave up 4 bases; unmatched junction bases: 6. CDR3 length: 16 amino acids. The germline gives CDR1 SGHRS, CDR2 YFSETQ. This CDR3 reads CASSLDGQGAWYEQYF. In DNA form, the CDR3 reads TGCGCCAGCAGCTTGGACGGACAGGGGGCGTGGTACGAGCAGTACTTC.

The CDR3 sequence: CASTDPRGLWGDGYTF. Here the CDR3 DNA reads TGTGCCAGCACCGACCCCAGAGGCTTGTGGGGAGATGGCTACACCTTC. The chain has TRBV12-3 or TRBV12-4 and TRBJ1-2; D remains unclear. With 7 bases removed from V and 6 bases from J, the gap between germline ends came to 24 bases. CDR3 size: 16 residues.

This clonotype was counted many times. The rearrangement joins TRBV12-3 or TRBV12-4 to TRBJ2-2, with D tentatively TRBD2 (5 bases). Trimming removed 5 bases from V and 6 bases from J, with 13 bases in between. CDR3 size: 14 residues. CDR3 sequence reads: CASSPGLSSGELFF. DNA for the CDR3: TGTGCCAGCAGTCCTGGACTGTCCTCCGGGGAGCTGTTTTTT.

The chain links TRBV5-1 to TRBJ1-1, with 10 bases fitting TRBD1. The CDR3 runs to 15 residues. The junction had 10 bases not matched to a gene; V was cut back by 7 bases and J by 4 bases. CDR1 SGHRS and CDR2 YFSETQ come from the germline V gene. The DNA of the CDR3 is TGCGCCAGCGACAAGACAGGGGGCTATACCACTGAAGCTTTCTTT. Translation gives CASDKTGGYTTEAFF.

This clonotype was seen only a few times. The J gene is TRBJ1-5, the V gene TRBV29-1, with 10 bases fitting TRBD1. The ends lost 6 bases at V and 0 bases at J; junction bases unmatched: 2. The CDR3 covers 14 residues. The germline CDR1 and CDR2 sequences are SQVTM and ANQGSEA. The CDR3 is CSVRQGASNQPQHF. CDR3 nucleotides: TGCAGCGTGCGACAGGGGGCTAGCAATCAGCCCCAGCATTTT.